One and the same sample provided the 28 T cell receptor beta chains below, sequenced in a study of T cell repertoires in cytomegalovirus infection. MiXCR, run by TCRdb on the reads, gives a single entry per CDR3 protein. The table shows around 280,000 distinct CDR3 sequences, with approximately 14% occurring only once. What was sequenced was PBMCs. The receptors shown here come from a human donor in good health (CMV status not recorded). Some clones in this sample may be carry-over from other donors' samples.

The rearrangement joins TRBV5-3 to TRBJ1-6, with TRBD1 identical over 7 bases. TRBV5-3 is noted as an ORF with a role that remains uncertain. The CDR3 is 13 amino acids. The ends lost 8 bases at V and 8 bases at J; junction bases unmatched: 7. DNA of the CDR3: TGTGCCAGCACCACGCAGGGGGATTCACCCCTCCACTTT. Amino acids: CASTTQGDSPLHF.

This clonotype was seen repeatedly, ten times or more. V gene TRBV19 combines with J gene TRBJ1-5, with 10 bases fitting TRBD1. Germline lookup yields CDR1 LNHDA and CDR2 SQIVND (reference sequence). This CDR3 region has 20 residues. J gave up 1 base and V 5 bases, and 17 bases lay outside the gene matches. The CDR3 is CASSRRSGTGAVGSNQPQHF. The CDR3, as DNA: TGTGCCAGTAGTCGCCGGTCCGGGACAGGGGCCGTCGGGAGCAATCAGCCCCAGCATTTT.

V usage is TRBV27 and J usage is TRBJ2-1; D perhaps matches TRBD2 (7 bases). The CDR3 totals 15 residues. Deletions cut 5 bases from V and 8 bases from J, with 19 bases between. Germline-derived CDR1 and CDR2 are MNHEY and SMNVEV (reference sequence). The CDR3 region has the DNA TGTGCCAGCAGTGCTGTAGGGGGGGGGAGCGATGAGCAGTTCTTC. As protein: CASSAVGGGSDEQFF.

In this sample, this clonotype turned up many times. The rearrangement uses TRBV28 and TRBJ2-5, with 8 bases matching TRBD2. The CDR3 consists of 15 residues. Germline CDR1 and CDR2: MDHEN and SYDVKM. Trimming at V came to 5 bases and at J to 4 bases, leaving 9 bases not matched to a gene. The CDR3 DNA is TGTGCCAGCAGTCAAAAGACTAGCGAGCGAGAGACCCAGTACTTC. This codes for CASSQKTSERETQYF.

This clonotype was seen a handful of times. The chain links TRBV6-2 or TRBV6-3 to TRBJ2-2, with 8 nucleotides matching TRBD2. The CDR3 covers 15 residues. From germline, CDR1 is MNHEY and CDR2 SVGEGT. V lost 7 bases and J lost 4; bases outside the gene matches: 8. The CDR3 DNA reads as TGTGCCAGCACCACGGGAGGGGCGGGCACCGGGGAGCTGTTTTTT. Its protein is CASTTGGAGTGELFF.

This clonotype was recorded many times. J is TRBJ1-3 and V is TRBV7-6; D call uncertain. Germline-derived CDR1 and CDR2 are SGHVS and FNYEAQ. The CDR3 contains 12 residues. Deletions cut 5 bases from V and 3 bases from J, with 5 bases between. CDR3: CASSRDGNTIYF. The CDR3 region has the DNA TGTGCCAGCAGCCGCGATGGAAACACCATATATTTT.

This clonotype was counted at least ten times. V usage is TRBV7-8 and J usage is TRBJ2-5; 7 bases fit TRBD1. V shed 2 bases, J shed 0 bases, and the junction held 6 bases outside the gene matches. CDR1 and CDR2 (germline): SGHVS, FQNEAQ. This CDR3 comprises 16 residues. The CDR3 DNA sequence: TGTGCCAGCAGCTTAACCGGGACAGCCTACCAAGAGACCCAGTACTTC. Its protein product is CASSLTGTAYQETQYF.

The chain carries TRBV20-1 and TRBJ1-5; a weak D match, TRBD1 (5 bases). V was shortened by 6 bases and J by 6 bases, with 18 bases between the two germline ends. Germline CDR1 reads DFQATT; CDR2 reads SNEGSKA (reference sequence). The CDR3 has 14 amino acids. The CDR3 DNA follows: TGCAGTGCCCAGCCAGGGTGGGCCGGTCAGCCCCAGCATTTT. Protein product: CSAQPGWAGQPQHF.

The chain is built from TRBV20-1 and TRBJ2-2, with 7 bases lining up with TRBD2. Trimming at V came to 6 bases and at J to 0 bases, leaving 4 bases not matched to a gene. Germline V gene lookup returns CDR1 DFQATT and CDR2 SNEGSKA (reference sequence). CDR3 length: 14 residues. The CDR3 DNA reads TGCAGTGCCGGGGGGTTCGCGAACACCGGGGAGCTGTTTTTT. As protein: CSAGGFANTGELFF.

This clonotype was counted only a few times. The chain uses TRBV6-1 and TRBJ1-4; 7 bases match TRBD1. Germline V lookup: CDR1 MNHNS, CDR2 SASEGT. The CDR3 has 17 amino acids. V dropped 5 bases and J dropped 6; count of bases not matched to a gene: 15. Here the CDR3 reads CASSLFASGGGDEKLFF. CDR3 sequence (DNA): TGTGCCAGCAGTCTCTTCGCCTCAGGGGGAGGGGATGAAAAACTGTTTTTT.

This clonotype has ten or more counts. The J gene is TRBJ1-5, the V gene TRBV12-3 or TRBV12-4; D remains ambiguous. Between the trimmed V and J ends, which lost 6 bases and 2 bases, there was a span of 8 bases. This CDR3 has 13 amino acids. CDR3 DNA: TGTGCCAGCAGAGAGGGTCGCAATCAGCCCCAGCATTTT. Translating gives CASREGRNQPQHF.

This clonotype was detected many times. V is TRBV11-2 and J is TRBJ2-2, with 8 bases lining up with TRBD2. CDR1 SGHAT and CDR2 FQNNGV come from the germline V gene. This CDR3 has 18 amino acids. After removal of 3 bases from V and 2 bases from J, the junction contained 11 bases not matched to a gene. The CDR3 loop reads CASSFRGPGLVNTGELFF. In nucleotides, the CDR3 is TGTGCCAGCAGCTTCAGGGGACCGGGACTAGTAAACACCGGGGAGCTGTTTTTT.

This sequence joins TRBV14 and TRBJ2-3, with TRBD2 identical over 10 bases. Trimming at V came to 4 bases and at J to 14 bases, leaving 12 bases not matched to a gene. Germline V lookup: CDR1 SGHDN, CDR2 FVKESK. The CDR3 runs 14 residues. This CDR3 is CASSPSTSGAERYF. CDR3 DNA sequence: TGTGCCAGCAGCCCGTCAACTAGCGGGGCAGAACGGTATTTT.

The genes are TRBV7-2 and TRBJ1-2; D unresolved. The CDR3 extends over 12 amino acids. Per the germline V gene, CDR1 is SGHTA and CDR2 is FQGNSA. Trimming cost V 1 base and J 8 bases, with 8 bases left between them. The DNA for the CDR3 is TGTGCCAGCAGCTTAGAGATAGGGGGCTACACCTTC. Its protein product is CASSLEIGGYTF. Using reference TRBV7-2 and TRBJ1-2 for the parts outside the CDR3, the full variable domain is GAGVSQSPSNKVTEKGKDVELRCDPISGHTALYWYRQSLGQGLEFLIYFQGNSAPDKSGLPSDRFSAERTGGSVSTLTIQRTQQEDSAVYLCASSLEIGGYTFGSGTRLTVV.

This clonotype was seen many times. The chain joins TRBV7-2 to TRBJ2-1; D is perhaps TRBD2 (7 bases). V dropped 5 bases and J dropped 0 bases, with 17 bases sitting between them. Per the germline V gene, CDR1 is SGHTA and CDR2 is FQGNSA. The CDR3 totals 17 residues. In DNA form, the CDR3 reads TGTGCCAGCAGCGTCCGGGGGGCCCTAAGCTCCTACAATGAGCAGTTCTTC. This sequence encodes CASSVRGALSSYNEQFF.

This clonotype has only a few counts. This chain joins TRBV6-6 and TRBJ1-6; D may be TRBD1 (5 bases). CDR3 size: 14 residues. CDR1 and CDR2 from the germline V gene are MNHNY and SVGAGI (reference sequence). Deletions cut 6 bases from V and 11 bases from J, with 17 bases between. The CDR3 nucleotides are TGTGCCAGCAGGGGGGAGGGCAATTTTGCACCCCTCCACTTT. Amino acid sequence: CASRGEGNFAPLHF.

J is TRBJ2-5 and V is TRBV19; D not certain. The CDR3 length is 14 residues. Germline loops: CDR1 LNHDA, CDR2 SQIVND (reference sequence). V gave up 7 bases and J gave up 0 bases, with 12 bases separating them. The CDR3 nucleotides are TGTGCCAGTATGAAGGAACCGTACCAAGAGACCCAGTACTTC. It encodes CASMKEPYQETQYF.

This clonotype was seen many times. An end of the junction does not agree with germline; a read error may underlie this. This chain uses TRBV5-1 with TRBJ1-1; D is unclear. Germline V gene data show CDR1 as SGHRS and CDR2 as YFSETQ. The CDR3 is 12 amino acids. CDR3: CASSLSGTEAFF. In DNA, the CDR3 is TGTGCCAGCAGTTTATCAGGAACTGAAGCTTTCTTT. The full variable domain, with the rest looked up from reference TRBV5-1 and TRBJ1-1, is KAGVTQTPRYLIKTRGQQVTLSCSPISGHRSVSWYQQTPGQGLQFLFEYFSETQRNKGNFPGRFSGRQFSNSRSEMNVSTLELGDSALYLCASSLSGTEAFFGQGTRLTVV.

A few counts support this clonotype. The J gene is TRBJ2-2, the V gene TRBV4-1; no definite D call. The length of the CDR3 is 17 residues. Germline V CDR1 and CDR2: MGHRA, YSYEKL. With 0 bases removed from V and 0 bases from J, the gap between germline ends came to 11 bases. The CDR3 DNA reads TGCGCCAGCAGCCAAGAAGCGACCTTTCCGAACACCGGGGAGCTGTTTTTT. This translates into CASSQEATFPNTGELFF.

This clonotype has at least ten counts. The rearrangement joins TRBV28 to TRBJ1-5, with 8 nucleotides matching TRBD1. This CDR3 comprises 14 residues. Per the germline V gene, CDR1 is MDHEN and CDR2 is SYDVKM. With V trimmed by 3 bases and J by 3 bases, 1 base remained unmatched. CDR3 sequence (DNA): TGTGCCAGCAGTTTGGGACAGGACAATCAGCCCCAGCATTTT. It specifies CASSLGQDNQPQHF. Variable domain in full (rest from reference TRBV28 and TRBJ1-5): DVKVTQSSRYLVKRTGEKVFLECVQDMDHENMFWYRQDPGLGLRLIYFSYDVKMKEKGDIPEGYSVSREKKERFSLILESASTNQTSMYLCASSLGQDNQPQHFGDGTRLSIL.

The V call is TRBV27, the J call TRBJ2-7; D unclear. This CDR3 has 13 amino acids. CDR1 is MNHEY, CDR2 SMNVEV, per germline (reference sequence). The V and J ends lost 6 bases and 0 bases respectively, with 9 bases between them. CDR3 in DNA: TGTGCCAGCAGACCTTTGGGCTCCTACGAGCAGTACTTC. Its protein is CASRPLGSYEQYF.

V and J are TRBV6-6 and TRBJ1-2; TRBD1 matches at 9 bases. The CDR3 consists of 15 residues. The trim removed 2 bases at V and 8 bases at J, leaving 9 bases unmatched. The germline CDR1 and CDR2 sequences are MNHNY and SVGAGI (reference sequence). The DNA of the CDR3 is TGTGCCAGCAGTTACATGGGACAGGGTCTCTACGGCTACACCTTC. Protein sequence: CASSYMGQGLYGYTF.

This clonotype was seen at least ten times. CDR3 region: CASSPTGGLIEQYF. CDR3 nucleotides: TGTGCCAGCAGCCCCACCGGGGGGCTAATCGAGCAGTACTTC. The V call is TRBV7-2, the J call TRBJ2-7, with TRBD2 as a possible D gene (7 bases). The CDR3 length is 14 residues. V lost 5 bases and J 6 bases, leaving 17 bases between the germline ends. Looked up from germline, CDR1 is SGHTA and CDR2 is FQGNSA.

The table lists this clonotype with many counts. The genes are TRBV5-5 and TRBJ1-5; 7 nucleotides line up with TRBD1. The CDR3 sequence is 16 residues long. V was pared by 4 bases and J by 2 bases, with 9 bases of the junction left unmatched. The germline gives CDR1 SGHKS, CDR2 YYEKEE (reference sequence). The CDR3 loop is CASSPGGGRGNQPQHF. CDR3 coding DNA: TGTGCCAGCAGCCCGGGAGGGGGCCGAGGCAATCAGCCCCAGCATTTT.

In this sample, this clonotype turned up a few times. Possible read error: a much larger clone is one base away. The chain carries TRBV20-1 and TRBJ1-2; D perhaps matches TRBD1 (6 bases). This CDR3 has 15 amino acids. Germline CDR1 reads DFQATT; CDR2 reads SNEGSKA (reference sequence). The CDR3 DNA is TGCAGTGCCACGTCCTTTAGGGGGGTAAAGGATGGCCACACCTTC. Translated, it gives CSATSFRGVKDGHTF.

This clonotype occurred many times. This chain joins TRBV2 and TRBJ2-3; no clear D gene. CDR1 is SNHLY and CDR2 is FYNNEI in the germline V gene. The CDR3 has 16 residues. Trimming pared 10 bases from V and 0 bases from J, leaving 20 bases between. CDR3 sequence: CATPAGTAASTDTQYF. As DNA, the CDR3 is TGTGCCACCCCAGCCGGAACCGCTGCTAGCACAGATACGCAGTATTTT. Together with reference TRBV2 and TRBJ2-3, the CDR3 gives the full variable domain: EPEVTQTPSHQVTQMGQEVILRCVPISNHLYFYWYRQILGQKVEFLVSFYNNEISEKSEIFDDQFSVERPDGSNFTLKIRSTKLEDSAMYFCATPAGTAASTDTQYFGPGTRLTVL.

This clonotype has more than one count but fewer than ten. The chain joins TRBV2 to TRBJ1-1; D is undetermined. This CDR3 spans 13 amino acids. CDR1 is SNHLY and CDR2 is FYNNEI in the germline V gene. This CDR3 reads CVTAADSNTEAFF. The CDR3 DNA sequence: TGTGTCACAGCGGCGGATTCCAACACTGAAGCTTTCTTT.

In this sample, this clonotype turned up many times. This rearrangement joins TRBV28 to TRBJ2-6; the D gene could be TRBD1 or TRBD2 (5 bases each). V shed 5 bases and J shed 4 bases, with 18 bases lying between them. The V gene's germline CDR1 is MDHEN and CDR2 SYDVKM. The CDR3 spans 17 residues. The CDR3 nucleotides read TGTGCCAGCAGTAGGACACGAGGGGCGCTCGGGGCCAACGTCCTGACTTTC. Amino acids: CASSRTRGALGANVLTF.